What follows are 5 T cell receptor beta chains derived from one specimen sequenced in a study of cytomegalovirus exposure and HLA in healthy donors. PCR used 60 Vbeta primers and 13 Jbeta primers. The repertoire was sequenced with immunoSEQ multiplex PCR; TCRdb's copy has only in-frame clones and lacks some. The data hold 120,000 or so clones, with around four fifths observed a single time. The sample consisted of PBMCs. Receptor source: a young man in good health and CMV-seropositive.

The chain carries TRBV7-8 and TRBJ1-4; 9 positions match TRBD1. From germline, CDR1 is SGHVS and CDR2 FQNEAQ. Trimming cost V 8 bases and J 5 bases; bases outside gene matches: 12. This CDR3 is built from 16 residues. The CDR3 sequence is CASGPHGQGRNEKLFF. The CDR3 bases are TGTGCCAGCGGGCCTCACGGACAGGGGCGAAATGAAAAACTGTTTTTT.

This clone was detected only a few times. The CDR3: CASSLDALPGGSGTQYF. CDR3 DNA sequence: TGTGCCAGCAGCTTAGACGCACTTCCCGGGGGATCTGGGACCCAGTACTTC. The rearrangement uses TRBV7-6 and TRBJ2-5; a weak D match, TRBD2 (6 bases). This CDR3 has 17 amino acids. Trimming stripped 1 base from V and 7 bases from J, with 22 bases between. Germline loops: CDR1 SGHVS, CDR2 FNYEAQ.

This clone showed up just a few times. With a far larger clone one base away, a read error is the likely cause. This same CDR3 is encoded by further DNA sequences in the sample. V usage is TRBV25-1 and J usage is TRBJ2-7, with TRBD1 matching 8 bases. The CDR3 covers 11 residues. The germline CDR1 and CDR2 sequences are MGHDK and SYGVNS. CDR3 residues: CASSGGNEQYF. The CDR3, as DNA: TGTGCTAGTTCAGGGGGCAACGAGCAGTACTTC.

The CDR3 DNA reads TGTGCCAGCAGTTTGCGGACAGGAATTTATAGCAATCAGCCCCAGCATTTT. Amino acid sequence: CASSLRTGIYSNQPQHF. This chain links TRBV28 with TRBJ1-5; 7 bases agree with TRBD1. Losses at the gene ends were 3 bases for V and 0 bases for J; bases not matched to a gene: 8. This CDR3 has 17 amino acids. Germline CDR1 is MDHEN and CDR2 is SYDVKM.

The chain recombines TRBV10-2 with TRBJ2-1, with TRBD1 identical over 7 bases. Unmatched junction bases numbered 2, after V lost 3 bases and J lost 0 bases. From germline, CDR1 is WSHSY and CDR2 SAAADI. The CDR3 consists of 15 residues. The CDR3 protein is CASSEGGSSYNEQFF. In DNA form, the CDR3 reads TGCGCCAGCAGTGAAGGGGGCTCCTCCTACAATGAGCAGTTCTTC.